This T cell receptor beta chain is drawn from a study of human T cells and chemical hapten exposure. Study background: During the roughly 25-week study period, patients had diphenylcyclopropenone applied to the scalp every week.

TCRdb recomputed calls from the RACE reads with MiXCR, one row per CDR3 protein. The sample consists of about 190,000 distinct CDR3 sequences, around 25% of them appearing once. Time point meaning: patch test 3, about 24 weeks after DPC sensitization. Specified treatment: therapeutic diphenylcyclopropenone sensitization with weekly scalp DPC. The CDR3 spans 12 residues. Trimming took 6 bases from V and 5 from J, leaving 14 bases between them. In germline, CDR1 is DFQATT, CDR2 SNEGSKA (reference sequence). The V call is TRBV20-1, the J call TRBJ2-7; D is perhaps TRBD2 (6 bases). This sequence originates from a middle-aged woman with alopecia areata. Some clones in this sample may be carry-over from other donors' samples. Sequencing was performed on whole blood, taken in connection with sensitization to the hapten diphenylcyclopropenone (DPC). The CDR3 is CSAEPGVHEQYF. CDR3 DNA sequence: TGCAGTGCCGAGCCGGGGGTCCACGAGCAGTACTTC.